This T cell receptor beta chain was profiled in a study of T cell changes during pregnancy in multiple sclerosis. CDR1 and CDR2 from the germline V gene are MNHNS and SASEGT. The CDR3 is 15 residues long. V was trimmed by 6 bases and J by 2 bases, leaving 15 bases between them. The table came from immunoSEQ multiplex PCR; TCRdb's copy has only in-frame clones and leaves some out. The data contain roughly 100,000 clones, approximately 90% of them singletons. The sequence derives from a female donor with multiple sclerosis, enrolled in a pregnancy study. Source: peripheral blood, taken after pregnancy. The V and J genes are TRBV6-1 and TRBJ2-3, with D tentatively TRBD1 (6 bases). CDR3 nucleotides: TGTGCCAGCAGCAGGGGACCCCCTTCCACAGATACGCAGTATTTT. Translating it yields CASSRGPPSTDTQYF.